The 31 T cell receptor beta chains below all came from one sample that was sequenced in a study of neurological immune-mediated disorders. TCRdb independently ran MiXCR on the 5' RACE reads; one entry per CDR3 protein. This table has 80,000 to 100,000 distinct CDR3 sequences, 3% to 4.5% appearing once. The material sequenced was PBMCs. Receptor source: a woman aged 50 to 60 with multiple sclerosis.

This clonotype was seen repeatedly, ten times or more. The genes are TRBV20-1 and TRBJ2-4; 11 nucleotides match TRBD2. The CDR3 loop spans 16 amino acids. Germline trimming cut 4 bases from V and 1 base from J; bases unmatched to any gene: 6. CDR1 DFQATT and CDR2 SNEGSKA come from the germline V gene (reference sequence). The CDR3 spells CSATLAGGGAKNIQYF. CDR3 DNA sequence: TGCAGTGCTACTCTAGCGGGGGGCGGGGCCAAAAACATTCAGTACTTC.

The J gene is TRBJ2-3, the V gene TRBV3-1, with D maybe TRBD2 (6 bases). CDR3 length: 14 amino acids. The ends were cut back, 4 bases at V and 4 bases at J, with 12 bases in the middle. Germline V lookup: CDR1 LGHDT, CDR2 YNNKEL (reference sequence). CDR3 in amino acids: CASSRSSGPDTQYF. CDR3 nucleotides: TGTGCCAGCAGCCGGAGTAGCGGCCCAGATACGCAGTATTTT.

This clonotype was seen at least ten times. The chain carries TRBV5-1 and TRBJ2-1; tentatively, D is TRBD2 (7 bases). The CDR3 length is 16 residues. The germline CDR1 and CDR2 sequences are SGHRS and YFSETQ. Trimming removed 2 bases from V and 5 bases from J, with 17 bases in between. CDR3 sequence: CASSFGGGGGHNEQFF. DNA of the CDR3: TGCGCCAGCAGCTTTGGAGGCGGCGGGGGCCACAATGAGCAGTTCTTC.

Many counts were recorded for this clonotype. The chain is built from TRBV7-6 and TRBJ2-3; 7 nucleotides align to TRBD2. With V trimmed by 1 base and J by 7 bases, 11 bases remained unmatched. The CDR3 is 16 residues long. Germline CDR1 and CDR2: SGHVS and FNYEAQ. CDR3: CASSLVAGDDPHTQYF. The DNA of the CDR3 is TGTGCCAGCAGCTTAGTCGCGGGGGATGATCCGCATACGCAGTATTTT.

The rearrangement links TRBV4-3 to TRBJ2-1; D not resolved. V lost 1 base to trimming and J lost 2 bases, with 9 bases between them. The germline V gene encodes CDR1 LGHNA and CDR2 YSLEER. This CDR3 has 15 amino acids. The CDR3 reads CASSQGGGAYNEQFF. In DNA form, the CDR3 reads TGCGCCAGCAGCCAAGGGGGTGGAGCCTACAATGAGCAGTTCTTC.

This clonotype has ten or more counts. Written as DNA, the CDR3 is TGTGCCAGCAGCTTAGGGGTAGCGGGGGGCAACTACAATGAGCAGTTCTTC. Translation gives CASSLGVAGGNYNEQFF. V gene TRBV7-2 combines with J gene TRBJ2-1; 10 bases map to TRBD2. CDR1 is SGHTA and CDR2 is FQGNSA in the germline V gene. CDR3 size: 17 residues. The J segment lost 3 bases and the V segment lost 1 base, leaving 6 bases of the junction unmatched. Together with reference TRBV7-2 and TRBJ2-1, the CDR3 gives the full variable domain: GAGVSQSPSNKVTEKGKDVELRCDPISGHTALYWYRQSLGQGLEFLIYFQGNSAPDKSGLPSDRFSAERTGGSVSTLTIQRTQQEDSAVYLCASSLGVAGGNYNEQFFGPGTRLTVL.

This chain joins TRBV6-2 or TRBV6-3 and TRBJ1-2; maybe TRBD1 (5 bases). Trimming removed 8 bases at V and 8 bases at J, with 18 bases between. Looked up from germline, CDR1 is MNHEY and CDR2 is SVGEGT. The CDR3 contains 13 residues. The CDR3 DNA is TGTGCCAGCGGGAGAGGGACTGTTCGGGGCTACACCTTC. Amino acid sequence: CASGRGTVRGYTF.

At least ten counts were recorded for this clonotype. The chain uses TRBV5-1 and TRBJ1-2; possible D gene TRBD1, 6 bases. The V and J ends lost 7 bases and 3 bases respectively, with 13 bases between them. Germline V gene sequence: CDR1 SGHRS, CDR2 YFSETQ. CDR3 length: 13 residues. The CDR3 reads CASQTGTHYGYTF. The CDR3 DNA reads as TGCGCCAGCCAGACAGGAACGCACTATGGCTACACCTTC.

This clonotype was counted at least ten times. The CDR3 protein is CASSLYPLGASNQPQHF. CDR3 nucleotide sequence: TGTGCCAGCAGCTTATACCCCCTAGGGGCCAGCAATCAGCCCCAGCATTTT. The chain has TRBV7-8 and TRBJ1-5, with D perhaps matching TRBD1 (5 bases). The germline gives CDR1 SGHVS, CDR2 FQNEAQ. The CDR3 is 17 residues long. V dropped 2 bases and J dropped 1 base, with 15 bases sitting between them. Complete variable domain (other parts from reference TRBV7-8 and TRBJ1-5): GAGVSQSPRYKVAKRGQDVALRCDPISGHVSLFWYQQALGQGPEFLTYFQNEAQLDKSGLPSDRFFAERPEGSVSTLKIQRTQQEDSAVYLCASSLYPLGASNQPQHFGDGTRLSIL.

This clonotype was observed at least ten times. This chain connects TRBV5-8 to TRBJ2-4; 7 nucleotides agree with TRBD1. V lost 4 bases and J lost 7; bases outside the gene matches: 5. The CDR3 totals 13 residues. Germline V CDR1 and CDR2: SGHTS, YDEGEE. CDR3 sequence: CASSRSRGNIQYF. CDR3 coding DNA: TGTGCCAGCAGCCGAAGCAGGGGGAACATTCAGTACTTC.

This clonotype occurred many times. The chain carries TRBV6-5 and TRBJ1-3; the D gene is possibly TRBD1 (5 bases). V gave up 5 bases and J gave up 0 bases, with 8 bases separating them. Germline V CDR1 and CDR2: MNHEY, SVGAGI. The CDR3 sequence is 14 residues long. The CDR3 DNA follows: TGTGCCAGCAGTGGAAGGGGCTCTGGAAACACCATATATTTT. It codes for CASSGRGSGNTIYF.

This clonotype was detected many times. The chain links TRBV3-1 to TRBJ1-2; 12 positions agree with TRBD1. J was trimmed by 8 bases and V by 3 bases; bases with no gene match: 4. The germline CDR1 and CDR2 sequences are LGHDT and YNNKEL (reference sequence). The CDR3 extends over 14 amino acids. The CDR3 DNA reads TGTGCCAGCAGCCACTGGGACAGGGGGCCCGGCTACACCTTC. It encodes CASSHWDRGPGYTF.

This chain connects TRBV29-1 to TRBJ1-2; D is ambiguous. The CDR3 consists of 12 residues. CDR1 and CDR2 (germline): SQVTM, ANQGSEA. The ends were cut back, 6 bases at V and 8 bases at J, with 16 bases in the middle. The CDR3 is CSVAGGDRGYTF. In DNA, the CDR3 is TGCAGCGTCGCCGGCGGGGATCGGGGCTACACCTTC.

This clonotype has ten or more counts. V and J are TRBV5-1 and TRBJ1-5, with TRBD1 as a possible D gene (6 bases). In germline, CDR1 is SGHRS, CDR2 YFSETQ. The CDR3 length is 14 residues. V was shortened by 0 bases and J by 3 bases, with 7 bases between the two germline ends. The CDR3 spells CASSLGQVNQPQHF. CDR3 nucleotides: TGCGCCAGCAGCTTGGGACAGGTCAATCAGCCCCAGCATTTT.

The sample holds many counts of this clonotype. This chain uses TRBV20-1 with TRBJ2-3; TRBD2 is a possible D gene (5 bases). Looked up from germline, CDR1 is DFQATT and CDR2 is SNEGSKA (reference sequence). This CDR3 comprises 13 residues. With 4 bases removed from V and 6 bases from J, the gap between germline ends came to 14 bases. In nucleotides, the CDR3 is TGCAGTGCTACGAAGGACTCCACGGATACGCAGTATTTT. Its protein is CSATKDSTDTQYF.

This clonotype was detected many times. This sequence joins TRBV28 and TRBJ2-7, with 8 bases that match TRBD1. Looked up from germline, CDR1 is MDHEN and CDR2 is SYDVKM. The CDR3 is made up of 16 amino acids. The V and J ends lost 8 bases and 7 bases, in that order; junction bases with no gene match: 19. The CDR3 is CASRPIPGTGLWEQYF. As DNA, the CDR3 is TGTGCCAGCCGCCCCATCCCCGGGACAGGCCTTTGGGAGCAGTACTTC. The whole variable domain, filled in from reference TRBV28 and TRBJ2-7, reads DVKVTQSSRYLVKRTGEKVFLECVQDMDHENMFWYRQDPGLGLRLIYFSYDVKMKEKGDIPEGYSVSREKKERFSLILESASTNQTSMYLCASRPIPGTGLWEQYFGPGTRLTVT.

Ten or more counts support this clonotype. The rearrangement uses TRBV20-1 and TRBJ1-5, with TRBD1 as a possible D gene (5 bases). The CDR3 covers 12 residues. Trimming pared 3 bases from V and 7 bases from J, leaving 10 bases between. The germline CDR1 and CDR2 sequences are DFQATT and SNEGSKA (reference sequence). The CDR3 region has the DNA TGCAGTGCTAGTGGCGGGGACCAGCCCCAGCATTTT. Its translation is CSASGGDQPQHF.

In this sample, this clonotype turned up many times. This rearrangement joins TRBV19 to TRBJ2-7; D not resolved. Germline loops: CDR1 LNHDA, CDR2 SQIVND (reference sequence). This CDR3 has 14 amino acids. Deletions cut 2 bases from V and 1 base from J, with 9 bases between. CDR3 in DNA: TGTGCCAGTAGTATACGAAGGCAGTCCTACGAGCAGTACTTC. Protein sequence: CASSIRRQSYEQYF.

Of note for this clonotype: A read error is possible here, since a much larger clone lies one base away. The V gene is TRBV12-3 or TRBV12-4, the J gene TRBJ2-1, with D tentatively TRBD1 (5 bases). Trimming took 5 bases from V and 6 from J, leaving 11 bases between them. This CDR3 has 13 amino acids. In DNA, the CDR3 is TGTGCCAGCAGTCCTAGTCAGGGCAATGAGCAGTTCTTC. This codes for CASSPSQGNEQFF.

This clonotype has a count of ten or more. The chain carries TRBV4-3 and TRBJ1-1, with TRBD1 identical over 7 bases. The length of the CDR3 is 14 residues. CDR1 LGHNA and CDR2 YSLEER come from the germline V gene. The V and J ends lost 3 bases and 7 bases, in that order; junction bases with no gene match: 8. CDR3: CASSQGRQGIEAFF. The DNA of the CDR3 is TGCGCCAGCAGCCAGGGACGACAGGGAATTGAAGCTTTCTTT.

This clonotype showed up many times. The chain couples TRBV20-1 to TRBJ1-2; no clear D gene. This CDR3 spans 12 amino acids. V lost 3 bases and J 4 bases, leaving 9 bases between the germline ends. Germline V gene lookup returns CDR1 DFQATT and CDR2 SNEGSKA (reference sequence). The CDR3 DNA follows: TGCAGTGCTAGCAGTCCCCTCTATGGCTACACCTTC. It encodes CSASSPLYGYTF.

This clonotype appeared many times. The CDR3 DNA is TGTGCCACAGAAGGGCAGAACACAGATACGCAGTATTTT. This encodes CATEGQNTDTQYF. This chain links TRBV24-1 with TRBJ2-3, with D hard to call. The V end lost 10 bases, the J end lost 2 bases, and 12 bases lay between the germline ends. This CDR3 region has 13 residues. The germline gives CDR1 KGHDR, CDR2 SFDVKD.

This clonotype was detected only a few times. Given a much more abundant clone one base away, this may be a read error. J is TRBJ1-5 and V is TRBV3-2; the D call TRBD1 from the table was never checked on the DNA. TRBV3-2 is a recognized pseudogene. The CDR3 is 14 amino acids. As DNA, the CDR3 is TGTGCCAGCAGCCCGACAGGGCGCAATCAGCCCCAGAATTTT. Translating it yields CASSPTGRNQPQNF.

The rearrangement links TRBV10-3 to TRBJ2-5; TRBD2 might be the D (6 bases). Between the trimmed V and J ends, which lost 6 bases and 4 bases, there was a span of 12 bases. Germline V CDR1 and CDR2: ENHRY, SYGVKD. The length of the CDR3 is 13 residues. As DNA, the CDR3 is TGTGCCATCAGCAGGGAGGTTGGAGAGACCCAGTACTTC. This gives the protein CAISREVGETQYF.

This clonotype was found many times. The chain links TRBV7-2 to TRBJ1-2, with 8 bases matching TRBD1. CDR1 and CDR2 (germline): SGHTA, FQGNSA. The CDR3 consists of 13 residues. V was clipped by 6 bases and J by 4 bases; unmatched bases: 4. CDR3 sequence (DNA): TGTGCCAGCAGTTCACAGGGGGTCTATGGCTACACCTTC. Translated, it gives CASSSQGVYGYTF.

The table lists this clonotype with many counts. V gene TRBV5-6 combines with J gene TRBJ1-2; unclear D gene. Germline V gene sequence: CDR1 SGHDT, CDR2 YYEEEE. This CDR3 has 14 amino acids. Trimming stripped 1 base from V and 2 bases from J, with 9 bases between. The CDR3 DNA sequence: TGTGCCAGCAGCTTGCCAGGTAGCAACTATGGCTACACCTTC. Its protein is CASSLPGSNYGYTF.

This clonotype was picked up many times. The chain carries TRBV7-9 and TRBJ2-3; weak D call: TRBD2 (6 bases). The V and J ends lost 2 bases and 0 bases respectively, with 15 bases between them. This CDR3 is built from 17 residues. Germline values: CDR1 SEHNR, CDR2 FQNEAQ (reference sequence). The CDR3 DNA follows: TGTGCCAGCAGCTTAAACGGCGGGATTACTAGCACAGATACGCAGTATTTT. It is translated as CASSLNGGITSTDTQYF. Variable domain in full (rest from reference TRBV7-9 and TRBJ2-3): DTGVSQNPRHKITKRGQNVTFRCDPISEHNRLYWYRQTLGQGPEFLTYFQNEAQLEKSRLLSDRFSAERPKGSFSTLEIQRTEQGDSAMYLCASSLNGGITSTDTQYFGPGTRLTVL.

This clonotype was seen ten or more times. The rearrangement uses TRBV12-3 or TRBV12-4 and TRBJ2-7; D gene unclear. Trimming took off 1 base at V and 5 bases at J, with 12 bases between the two ends. CDR3 size: 14 residues. The CDR3: CASSLGGLSDEQYF. CDR3 nucleotide sequence: TGTGCCAGCAGTTTAGGGGGTCTCTCTGACGAGCAGTACTTC.

This clonotype has ten or more counts. This sequence joins TRBV27 and TRBJ1-2; D gene uncertain. Germline assignment: CDR1 MNHEY and CDR2 SMNVEV (reference sequence). The CDR3 has 14 residues. Trimming removed 6 bases at V and 1 base at J, with 12 bases between. The CDR3 reads CASRREGFNYGYTF. The CDR3 DNA is TGTGCCAGCAGGAGGGAAGGGTTTAACTATGGCTACACCTTC.

This clonotype was observed at least ten times. The rearrangement links TRBV6-1 to TRBJ2-2, with D perhaps matching TRBD1 (5 bases). CDR3 length equals 15 residues. Germline CDR1 is MNHNS and CDR2 is SASEGT. V was shortened by 7 bases and J by 6 bases, with 18 bases between the two germline ends. CDR3 in amino acids: CASNIATGGSGELFF. The DNA for the CDR3 is TGTGCCAGCAACATAGCAACAGGTGGCTCCGGGGAGCTGTTTTTT.

This clonotype was seen ten or more times. The chain is built from TRBV5-1 and TRBJ1-3, with unresolved D. The CDR3 loop spans 16 amino acids. Deletions cut 0 bases from V and 0 bases from J, with 10 bases between. Germline V gene lookup returns CDR1 SGHRS and CDR2 YFSETQ. The CDR3 DNA is TGCGCCAGCAGCTTGGACAGTCACTCCTCTGGAAACACCATATATTTT. As protein: CASSLDSHSSGNTIYF.